The rows below give T cell receptor beta chains drawn from one sample of a study of blood T cell repertoires in COVID-19. TCRdb keeps only in-frame clones here, not all; method: immunoSEQ multiplex PCR. The table records approximately 460,000 clones, about 91% of them present only once. Sequencing was performed on peripheral blood. These receptors all stem from a young man with COVID-19, enrolled during active disease. Each CDR3 is given with its conserved first and last residue. D genes are given only for firm matches. The size of a clone is reported for some rows only, either as once, few or many, or as a class for expanded clones.

NA | TRBJ2-7 | TRBD2 | TRBV11-2 | CASSAGGYGAGLGEQYF | TGTGCCAGCAGCGCGGGGGGGTATGGAGCGGGACTTGGCGAGCAGTACTTC
NA | TRBJ2-7 | NA | TRBV9 | CASSVGSTTTYEQYF | TGTGCCAGCAGCGTAGGGAGTACAACGACCTACGAGCAGTACTTC
NA | TRBJ1-1 | NA | TRBV3-1/TRBV3-2 | CASSQVGDTEAFF | TGTGCCAGCAGCCAAGTAGGGGACACTGAAGCTTTCTTT
NA | TRBJ2-2 | TRBD1 | TRBV7-3 | CASGTGTANTGELFF | TGTGCCAGCGGGACCGGGACAGCGAACACCGGGGAGCTGTTTTTT
NA | TRBJ2-1 | TRBD2 | TRBV28 | CASSAGLAGINEQFF | TGTGCCAGCAGTGCGGGACTAGCGGGAATCAATGAGCAGTTCTTC
NA | TRBJ2-3 | TRBD2 | TRBV7-8 | CASSLVAGSTDTQYF | TGTGCCAGCAGCTTAGTAGCGGGGAGCACAGATACGCAGTATTTT
NA | TRBJ1-6 | TRBD1 | TRBV7-9 | CASSLAGQDNSPLHF | TGTGCCAGCAGCTTAGCGGGACAGGATAATTCACCCCTCCACTTT
NA | TRBJ1-1 | NA | TRBV6-5 | CASSYDGSAKAFF | TGTGCCAGCAGTTACGACGGGAGCGCCAAAGCTTTCTTT
NA | TRBJ1-3 | NA | TRBV9 | CASSPYPGNTIYF | TGTGCCAGCAGCCCTTATCCCGGAAACACCATATATTTT
NA | TRBJ2-3 | TRBD2 | TRBV5-8 | CASSPRSGGTFMDTQYF | TGTGCCAGCTCGCCCCGGAGCGGGGGCACCTTCATGGATACGCAGTATTTT
once | TRBJ2-5 | TRBD2 | TRBV7-8 | CASSSIAGGEETQYF | TGTGCCAGCAGCTCGATAGCGGGAGGGGAAGAGACCCAGTACTTC
NA | TRBJ2-7 | NA | TRBV14 | CASSQQPGQVYEQYF | TGTGCCAGCAGCCAGCAACCGGGACAAGTCTACGAGCAGTACTTC
NA | TRBJ1-2 | NA | TRBV19 | CASSPGALTVYGYTF | TGTGCCAGTAGTCCCGGAGCGCTGACAGTCTATGGCTACACCTTC
once | TRBJ2-3 | TRBD1 | TRBV10-3 | CAISDKTGFSTDTQYF | TGTGCCATCAGTGACAAGACAGGGTTTAGCACAGATACGCAGTATTTT
NA | TRBJ1-4 | NA | TRBV3-1/TRBV3-2 | CASSQDSGIATNEKLFF | TGTGCCAGCAGCCAAGATTCCGGGATTGCAACTAATGAAAAACTGTTTTTT
once | TRBJ1-1 | NA | TRBV28 | CASSQRHRAKTEAFF | TGTGCCAGCAGTCAAAGGCACAGGGCAAAGACTGAAGCTTTCTTT
NA | TRBJ2-3 | TRBD2 | TRBV5-1 | CASSLTQRGSTDTQYF | TGCGCCAGCAGCTTGACCCAGCGGGGGAGCACAGATACGCAGTATTTT
NA | TRBJ2-2 | NA | TRBV5-1 | CASSGRTPEEVELFF | TGCGCCAGCTCAGGACGGACTCCTGAAGAAGTGGAGCTGTTTTTT
NA | TRBJ2-2 | TRBD1 | TRBV14 | CASRNRGTGAGELFF | TGTGCCAGCAGAAACCGAGGGACAGGGGCCGGGGAGCTGTTTTTT
NA | TRBJ2-5 | TRBD2 | TRBV7-9 | CASSLNLAGGTETQYF | TGTGCCAGCAGCTTAAATTTAGCGGGGGGTACGGAGACCCAGTACTTC
NA | TRBJ2-7 | TRBD1 | TRBV19 | CASSITGGPYEQYF | TGTGCCAGTTCGATAACAGGGGGCCCCTACGAGCAGTACTTC
NA | TRBJ1-1 | NA | TRBV7-9 | CASSLEPRGEAFF | TGTGCCAGCAGCTTAGAACCAAGAGGTGAAGCTTTCTTT